A single sample gave rise to the 2 T cell receptor beta chains below, sequenced in a study of blood T cells in healthy people across ages. Then a second PCR, running roughly 6 to 12 cycles, was carried out with a sample-barcoded 5' primer and a J-beta primer mix. TCRdb independently ran MiXCR on the 5' RACE reads; one entry per CDR3 protein. The sample has around 800,000 distinct CDR3 sequences, about 46% seen once. Source material: blood. The receptors originated from a man older than 75 in good health.

A few counts support this clonotype. For the CDR3, the DNA is TGTGCCAGCAGCCAAGGGGGGAACGCCAATCAGCCCCAGCATTTT. Translated: CASSQGGNANQPQHF. The chain combines TRBV3-1 with TRBJ1-5, with D perhaps matching TRBD1 (5 bases). Germline CDR1 reads LGHDT; CDR2 reads YNNKEL (reference sequence). V lost 1 base and J lost 3, with 10 bases in between. The CDR3 covers 15 residues.

CDR3 region: CASSETGGWTEAFF. CDR3 bases: TGTGCCAGCAGTGAAACAGGGGGCTGGACTGAAGCTTTCTTT. The genes are TRBV25-1 and TRBJ1-1, with 9 bases that match TRBD1. Germline-derived CDR1 and CDR2 are MGHDK and SYGVNS. CDR3 length: 14 residues. Germline trimming cut 2 bases from V and 5 bases from J; bases unmatched to any gene: 3.